One and the same sample provided the 4 T cell receptor beta chains below, sequenced in a study of CD8 T cells in Susac syndrome. The RNA input was roughly 0.45 to 1 ug, and it was reverse transcribed with random hexamers. TCRdb passed the immunoSEQ multiplex PCR reads through MiXCR, listing each CDR3 protein once. Of about 120,000 distinct CDR3 sequences listed, about 90% are singletons. The sequenced material came from CD4+ T cells from PBMCs. These receptors were obtained from a human donor in good health.

In its sample, this clonotype was seen once. J is TRBJ2-7 and V is TRBV6-5; TRBD1 aligns across 9 bases. After removal of 4 bases from V and 1 base from J, the junction contained 8 bases not matched to a gene. Germline V gene lookup returns CDR1 MNHEY and CDR2 SVGAGI. The length of the CDR3 is 16 residues. CDR3 bases: TGTGCCAGCAGTTCCGAGGGACAGGGAGCATCCTACGAGCAGTACTTC. The encoded protein is CASSSEGQGASYEQYF.

The chain carries TRBV3-1 and TRBJ1-3; D gene unclear. V was clipped by 5 bases and J by 2 bases, with 7 bases between them. Germline lookup yields CDR1 LGHDT and CDR2 YNNKEL (reference sequence). This CDR3 has 13 amino acids. The CDR3 protein is CASSFAAGNTIYF. CDR3 sequence (DNA): TGTGCCAGCAGCTTCGCAGCTGGAAACACCATATATTTT.

The gene calls are TRBV2 and TRBJ1-5; TRBD1 aligns across 9 bases. The junction had 8 bases not matched to a gene; V was cut back by 6 bases and J by 5 bases. The germline V gene encodes CDR1 SNHLY and CDR2 FYNNEI. This CDR3 contains 15 residues. For the CDR3, the DNA is TGTGCCAGCAGAAGAACAGGGGGCGAGGATCAGCCCCAGCATTTT. The encoded protein is CASRRTGGEDQPQHF. The full variable domain, completed using reference TRBV2 and TRBJ1-5, is EPEVTQTPSHQVTQMGQEVILRCVPISNHLYFYWYRQILGQKVEFLVSFYNNEISEKSEIFDDQFSVERPDGSNFTLKIRSTKLEDSAMYFCASRRTGGEDQPQHFGDGTRLSIL.

V usage is TRBV2 and J usage is TRBJ2-2; no definite D call. V lost 0 bases and J 0 bases, leaving 5 bases between the germline ends. The germline V gene has CDR1 SNHLY and CDR2 FYNNEI. The CDR3 contains 15 residues. The chain's CDR3 is CASSEARSNTGELFF. CDR3 nucleotide sequence: TGTGCCAGCAGTGAAGCCAGGTCGAACACCGGGGAGCTGTTTTTT.